This T cell receptor beta chain was captured in a study of T cells after yellow fever vaccination. Background on the study: Fractions with few cells were prepared using SMART-Seq v4 Ultra Low Input. Whole-study findings and limits: Once the booster was given, most primary-vaccination clones reappeared, at approximately 97% for CD4 and around 90% for CD8. Any FACS-sorted repertoire could hold abundant clonotypes that contaminate it from the bulk population.

Trimming removed 5 bases at V and 2 bases at J, with 8 bases between. The CDR3 has 13 residues. Germline CDR1 SEHNR, CDR2 FQNEAQ (reference sequence). This clonotype was seen a few times. What it binds is unknown. TCRdb redid the calling of the 5' RACE reads with MiXCR, one entry per CDR3 protein. The sample yields 95,000 to 150,000 distinct CDR3 sequences, roughly 9% seen once. The sequenced sample was CD8+ T cells sorted from PBMCs, obtained on the day of the yellow fever booster vaccination. The V and J genes are TRBV7-9 and TRBJ2-3; no definite D call. The TCR originated in a man aged 18 to 35 who received the YFV17D yellow fever vaccine. CDR3 protein: CASSPLSTDTQYF. The CDR3 region has the DNA TGTGCCAGCAGCCCCTTATCCACAGATACGCAGTATTTT.